This T cell receptor beta chain is from a study of chemoradiotherapy in HPV16-positive cancers. The wider study: Functional T-cell assays on two HPV16-positive patients' cells defined candidate HPV-specific clones and common TCR motifs. Whole-study findings and limits: During treatment, candidate HPV-specific clones and E7-related motifs expanded in tumor. Only a couple of HPV16-positive patients supplied the functional HPV-specificity definition.

Repertoires were sampled repeatedly during chemoradiotherapy. Assay used: immunoSEQ multiplex PCR; TCRdb lists only in-frame clones, some missing. Of about 68,000 clones in the sample, more than 70% are singletons; the top ten hold 4% to 5%. As for this clone: Its target is not known.

Germline V CDR1 and CDR2: MNHNY, SVGAGI (reference sequence). CDR3 size: 13 residues. The germline V and J ends were trimmed by 6 bases and 4 bases, with 10 bases remaining between them. This TCR derives from a human donor with HPV-associated anogenital cancer. The rearrangement uses TRBV6-6 and TRBJ1-5; D is possibly TRBD1 (5 bases). Sequencing was performed on blood, taken from a patient who underwent chemoradiotherapy. Here the CDR3 reads CASRRDGNQPQHF. The CDR3 coding sequence is TGTGCCAGCAGGAGGGACGGGAATCAGCCCCAGCATTTT.